This T cell receptor beta chain originates from a study of blood T cell repertoires in COVID-19. Overall study context: Acute and convalescent COVID-19 specimens originated in the United States, Italy and Spain. The cDNA or gDNA used as material had been derived from T cells, B-cell-depleted T cells, or PBMCs.

Authors' processing steps: Nucleated cell counts were estimated from reference gene primer amplification. TCRdb keeps only in-frame clones here, not all; method: immunoSEQ multiplex PCR. From that table come the V and J calls and clone size; the DNA was used to work out D and trimming. The sample has 250,000 to 300,000 clones, about 86% seen once. This receptor was taken from a man aged 25-40 years with acute COVID-19. The source material was PBMCs or T cells enriched from blood (not recorded which).

As DNA, the CDR3 is TGTGCCAGCTCACCGGACAGGGGAGGAGGGCCCCAGCATTTT. It encodes CASSPDRGGGPQHF. This rearrangement joins TRBV18 to TRBJ1-5; 9 bases align to TRBD1. Germline V gives CDR1 KGHSH, CDR2 LQKENI. Trimming took 3 bases from V and 9 from J; bases not matched to a gene: 6. The CDR3 extends over 14 amino acids.